This T cell receptor (beta chain) originates from a study of blood T cell repertoires in COVID-19. At the level of the study: Some COVID-19 samples were acute and others convalescent; all came from the United States, Italy and Spain.

In the authors' workflow: Estimation of nucleated cell counts was performed using reference gene primer amplification. Method: immunoSEQ multiplex PCR; TCRdb's copy keeps in-frame clones and lacks some. V and J calls and clone size are as listed in that table; D and trimming were resolved from the DNA. Counted here are some 66,000 clones, around 93% occurring once; the ten biggest clones make up about 7.3%. The CDR3 consists of 11 residues. Germline CDR1 DFQATT, CDR2 SNEGSKA (reference sequence). Trimming stripped 6 bases from V and 1 base from J, with 6 bases between. This sequence originates from a human donor in a cohort sampled during active COVID-19. This rearrangement joins TRBV20-1 to TRBJ1-1; no reliable D call. Sequencing was done on a sample of peripheral blood. In nucleotides, the CDR3 is TGCAGTGCAAAGAGGAACACTGAAGCTTTCTTT. It specifies CSAKRNTEAFF.